The entry below gives a single T cell receptor (beta chain) sequence along with its context. The antigen remains undetermined. Method: immunoSEQ multiplex PCR; TCRdb's copy keeps in-frame clones and lacks some. The sample has millions of clones, over 85% seen once. This specimen comes from a study of shared clonotypes between healthy human individuals. Findings and caveats of the study: Specimens sampled were limited to blood, with tissue repertoires likely differing.

This clonotype originated in a man younger than 35 in good health. Some clones in this sample may be carry-over from other donors' samples. Sequenced sample: naive CD4+ T cells from PBMCs. The subset here: CD45RA+ positively selected.

CDR3 in amino acids: CASSYGPRSRGYTF. The CDR3 DNA reads TGTGCCAGTAGTTATGGGCCGCGCTCGAGGGGCTACACCTTC. The chain combines TRBV19 with TRBJ1-2, with D hard to call. The CDR3 extends over 14 amino acids. Germline V lookup: CDR1 LNHDA, CDR2 SQIVND (reference sequence). V lost 5 bases and J lost 8, with 18 bases in between.